The clone carrying this T cell receptor beta chain occurred a few times. Antigen unknown. The sample is drawn from a study of response to subunit inactivated influenza vaccine. General study results and limits: Authors suggested each seasonal influenza vaccination recruits few new T cells.

Via MiXCR, TCRdb re-called the RT-PCR reads, giving one row per CDR3 protein. The table lists about half a million distinct CDR3 sequences, approximately 11% of them singletons, with approximately 12% in the top ten. Germline CDR1 DFQATT, CDR2 SNEGSKA (reference sequence). CDR3 length: 13 amino acids. The V and J ends lost 3 bases and 5 bases, in that order; junction bases with no gene match: 6. The TCR originated in a man in his fifties who received an inactivated influenza vaccine. The sample consisted of PBMCs from blood, taken about 6 weeks after vaccination. The J gene is TRBJ2-7, the V gene TRBV20-1, with 8 bases fitting TRBD1. The CDR3 loop reads CSASLTGVHEQYF. The DNA for the CDR3 is TGCAGTGCTAGCCTGACAGGGGTCCACGAGCAGTACTTC.